Shown below are 3 T cell receptor beta chains from a single sample sequenced in a study of Graves' ophthalmopathy and Graves' hyperthyroidism. RNA transcripts were the template, and TCR beta CDR3 regions were amplified from them. RT-PCR in the first round used HTBI primers; a second-round multiplex PCR followed. From the multiplex PCR reads, TCRdb called clonotypes with MiXCR, one entry per CDR3 protein. The sample holds 240,000 or so distinct CDR3 sequences, 45% to 55% seen once. The sequenced material came from peripheral blood. The receptors were sampled from an adult man with Graves' ophthalmopathy.

This clonotype was seen a few times. V and J are TRBV29-1 and TRBJ2-2, with D hard to call. The V gene's germline CDR1 is SQVTM and CDR2 ANQGSEA. The CDR3 extends over 10 amino acids. V was pared by 8 bases and J by 7 bases, with 8 bases between. The CDR3 loop is CSLMNGELFF. For the CDR3, the DNA is TGCAGCTTAATGAACGGGGAGCTGTTTTTT.

This clonotype has at least ten counts. This chain connects TRBV25-1 to TRBJ1-5, with D unclear. There are 15 residues in the CDR3. From germline, CDR1 is MGHDK and CDR2 SYGVNS. The V end lost 1 base, the J end lost 8 bases, and 15 bases lay between the germline ends. DNA for the CDR3: TGTGCCAGCAGTGAATCCGGTCACCGTTCGGAGCCCCAGCATTTT. Translated, it gives CASSESGHRSEPQHF.

This rearrangement joins TRBV12-3 or TRBV12-4 to TRBJ2-7; 8 bases fit TRBD1. J lost 2 bases, V lost 10 bases, and 7 bases had no gene match. This CDR3 contains 13 residues. CDR3: CANTTGDTYEQYF. Written as DNA, the CDR3 is TGTGCCAATACGACAGGGGATACCTACGAGCAGTACTTC.